This entry concerns a single T cell receptor (beta chain). Its specificity is unknown. The data derive from a study of cytomegalovirus exposure and HLA in healthy donors. Whole-study results and caveats: A later analysis found that most CMV-associated TCR beta chains appeared HLA-restricted. A later analysis linked a missense DCLRE1C variant to TCR beta V- and J-gene trimming.

This CDR3 is built from 14 residues. J lost 5 bases, V lost 4 bases, and 6 bases had no gene match. From germline, CDR1 is LNHDA and CDR2 SQIVND (reference sequence). PCR primers comprised 60 Vbeta and 13 Jbeta primers. Assay: immunoSEQ multiplex PCR; the TCRdb copy retains only in-frame clones and omits some. The sample includes some 110,000 clones, over 70% of them seen just once. Sequenced input: PBMCs. The chain couples TRBV19 to TRBJ2-7, with TRBD2 matching over 9 bases. The sequence was obtained from a male donor in good health and CMV-seronegative. The CDR3 region is CASSSSGSVHEQYF. The CDR3 bases are TGTGCCAGTAGTAGTAGCGGGAGTGTCCACGAGCAGTACTTC.